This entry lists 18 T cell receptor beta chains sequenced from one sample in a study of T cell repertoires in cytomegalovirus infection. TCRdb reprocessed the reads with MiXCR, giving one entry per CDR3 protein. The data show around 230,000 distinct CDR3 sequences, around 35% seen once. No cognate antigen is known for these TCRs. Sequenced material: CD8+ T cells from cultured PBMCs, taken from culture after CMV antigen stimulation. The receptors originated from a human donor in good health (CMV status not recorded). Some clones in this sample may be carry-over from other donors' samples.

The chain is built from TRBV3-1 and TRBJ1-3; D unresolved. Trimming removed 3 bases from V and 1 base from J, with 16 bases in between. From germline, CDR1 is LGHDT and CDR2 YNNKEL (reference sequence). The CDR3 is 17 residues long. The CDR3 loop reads CASSHSPAKGSGNTIYF. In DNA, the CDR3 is TGTGCCAGCAGCCATTCTCCTGCGAAGGGATCTGGAAACACCATATATTTT.

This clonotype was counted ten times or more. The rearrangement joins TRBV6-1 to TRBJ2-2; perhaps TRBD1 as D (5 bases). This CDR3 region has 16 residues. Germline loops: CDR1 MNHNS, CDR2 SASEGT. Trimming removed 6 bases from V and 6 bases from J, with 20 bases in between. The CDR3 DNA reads TGTGCCAGCAGCTCTGGGGCACGTGGGCCGGCCGGGGAGCTGTTTTTT. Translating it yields CASSSGARGPAGELFF.

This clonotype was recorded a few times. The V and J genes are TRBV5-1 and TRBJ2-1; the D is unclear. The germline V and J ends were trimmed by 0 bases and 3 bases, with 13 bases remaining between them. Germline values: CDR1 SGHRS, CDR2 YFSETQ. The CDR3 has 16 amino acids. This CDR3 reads CASSLARQEGYNEQFF. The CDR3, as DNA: TGCGCCAGCAGCTTGGCGCGGCAGGAAGGCTACAATGAGCAGTTCTTC.

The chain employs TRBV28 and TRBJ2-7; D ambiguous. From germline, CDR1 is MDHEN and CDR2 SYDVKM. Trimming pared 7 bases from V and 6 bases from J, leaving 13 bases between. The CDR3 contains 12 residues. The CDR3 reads CASTALMGEQYF. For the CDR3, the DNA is TGTGCCAGCACCGCGCTAATGGGCGAGCAGTACTTC.

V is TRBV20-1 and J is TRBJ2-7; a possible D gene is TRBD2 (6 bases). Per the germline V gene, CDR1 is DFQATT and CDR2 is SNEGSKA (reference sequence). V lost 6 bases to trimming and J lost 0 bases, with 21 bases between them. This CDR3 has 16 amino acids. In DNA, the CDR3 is TGCAGTGCCGTCATTCCCCGGGACTGGAGCTCCTACGAGCAGTACTTC. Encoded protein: CSAVIPRDWSSYEQYF.

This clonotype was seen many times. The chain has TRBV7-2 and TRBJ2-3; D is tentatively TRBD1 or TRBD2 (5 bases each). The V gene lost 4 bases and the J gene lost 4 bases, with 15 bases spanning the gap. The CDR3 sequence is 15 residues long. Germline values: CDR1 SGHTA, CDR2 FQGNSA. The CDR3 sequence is CASSSGTLYPDTQYF. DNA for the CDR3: TGTGCCAGCAGCTCCGGGACGCTTTACCCAGATACGCAGTATTTT.

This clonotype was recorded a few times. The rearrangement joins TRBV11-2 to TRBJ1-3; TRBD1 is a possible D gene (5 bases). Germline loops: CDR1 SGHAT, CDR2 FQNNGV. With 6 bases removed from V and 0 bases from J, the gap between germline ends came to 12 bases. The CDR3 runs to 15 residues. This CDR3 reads CASRLWGRSGNTIYF. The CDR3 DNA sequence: TGTGCCAGCAGGCTGTGGGGACGCTCTGGAAACACCATATATTTT.

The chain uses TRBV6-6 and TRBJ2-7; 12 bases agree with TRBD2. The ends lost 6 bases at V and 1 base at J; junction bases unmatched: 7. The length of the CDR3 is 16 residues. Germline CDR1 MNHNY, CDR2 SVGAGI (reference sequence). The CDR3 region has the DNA TGTGCCAGCAGCAACCTACTAGCGGGAGGTTCCTACGAGCAGTACTTC. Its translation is CASSNLLAGGSYEQYF.

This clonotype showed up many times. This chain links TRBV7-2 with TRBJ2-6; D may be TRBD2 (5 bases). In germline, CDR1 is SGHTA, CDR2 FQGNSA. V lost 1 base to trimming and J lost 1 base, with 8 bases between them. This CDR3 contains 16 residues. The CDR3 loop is CASSLDPGSGANVLTF. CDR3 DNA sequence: TGTGCCAGCAGCTTAGATCCGGGGTCTGGGGCCAACGTCCTGACTTTC.

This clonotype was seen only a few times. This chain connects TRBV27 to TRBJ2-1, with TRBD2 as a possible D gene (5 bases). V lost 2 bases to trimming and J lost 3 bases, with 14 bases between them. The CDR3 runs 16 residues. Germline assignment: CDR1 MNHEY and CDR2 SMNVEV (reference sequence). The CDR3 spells CASSLGRELGYNEQFF. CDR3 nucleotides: TGTGCCAGCAGTTTAGGTAGGGAGTTAGGCTACAATGAGCAGTTCTTC.

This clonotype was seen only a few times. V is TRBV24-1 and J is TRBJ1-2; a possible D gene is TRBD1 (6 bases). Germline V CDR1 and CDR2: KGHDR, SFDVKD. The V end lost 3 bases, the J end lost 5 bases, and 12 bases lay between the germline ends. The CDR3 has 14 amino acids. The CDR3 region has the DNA TGTGCCACCAGTGATCTACAGGGAAAGTATGGCTACACCTTC. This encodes CATSDLQGKYGYTF.

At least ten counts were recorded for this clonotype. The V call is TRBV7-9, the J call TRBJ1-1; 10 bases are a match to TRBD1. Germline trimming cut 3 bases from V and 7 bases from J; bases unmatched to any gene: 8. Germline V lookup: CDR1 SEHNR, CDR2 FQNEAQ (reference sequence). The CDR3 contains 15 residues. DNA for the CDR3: TGTGCCAGCAGCTTTCCGACAGGGGGCAGGAATGAAGCTTTCTTT. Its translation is CASSFPTGGRNEAFF.

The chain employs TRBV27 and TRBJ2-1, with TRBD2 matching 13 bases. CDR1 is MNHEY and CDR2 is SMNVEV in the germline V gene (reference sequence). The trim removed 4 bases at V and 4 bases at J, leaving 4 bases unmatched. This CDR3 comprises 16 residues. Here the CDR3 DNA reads TGTGCCAGCAGTTCGACTAGCGGGGGGCATTACAATGAGCAGTTCTTC. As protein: CASSSTSGGHYNEQFF.

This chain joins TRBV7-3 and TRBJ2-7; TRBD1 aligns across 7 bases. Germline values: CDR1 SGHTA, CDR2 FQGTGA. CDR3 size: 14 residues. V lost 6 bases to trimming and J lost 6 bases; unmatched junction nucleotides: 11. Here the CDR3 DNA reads TGTGCCAGCAGACCCACAGGGGATGCCGTCGAGCAGTACTTC. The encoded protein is CASRPTGDAVEQYF.

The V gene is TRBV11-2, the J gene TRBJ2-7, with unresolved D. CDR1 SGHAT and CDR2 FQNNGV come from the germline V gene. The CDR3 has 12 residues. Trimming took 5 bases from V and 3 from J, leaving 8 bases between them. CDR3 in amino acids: CASSVYGYEQYF. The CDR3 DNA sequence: TGTGCCAGCAGCGTCTACGGCTACGAGCAGTACTTC.

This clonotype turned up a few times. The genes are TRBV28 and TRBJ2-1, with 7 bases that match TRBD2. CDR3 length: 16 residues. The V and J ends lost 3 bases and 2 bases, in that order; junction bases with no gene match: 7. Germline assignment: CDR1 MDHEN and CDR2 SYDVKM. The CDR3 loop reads CASSFRRERTYNEQFF. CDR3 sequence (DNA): TGTGCCAGCAGTTTTCGGCGGGAGAGGACCTACAATGAGCAGTTCTTC.

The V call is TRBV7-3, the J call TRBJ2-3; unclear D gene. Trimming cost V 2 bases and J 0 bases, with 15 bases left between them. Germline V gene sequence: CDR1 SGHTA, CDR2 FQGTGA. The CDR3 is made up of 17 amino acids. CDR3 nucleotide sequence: TGTGCCAGCAGCTTATGGTCTGGGCGGATCAGCACAGATACGCAGTATTTT. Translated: CASSLWSGRISTDTQYF. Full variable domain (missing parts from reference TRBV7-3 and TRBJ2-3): GAGVSQTPSNKVTEKGKYVELRCDPISGHTALYWYRQSLGQGPEFLIYFQGTGAADDSGLPNDRFFAVRPEGSVSTLKIQRTERGDSAVYLCASSLWSGRISTDTQYFGPGTRLTVL.

CDR3 loop: CASSSRSLIPYEQYF. DNA for the CDR3: TGTGCCAGCAGCTCGCGCAGTCTAATTCCCTACGAGCAGTACTTC. The chain carries TRBV11-2 and TRBJ2-7; D call uncertain. Germline-derived CDR1 and CDR2 are SGHAT and FQNNGV. The V end lost 4 bases, the J end lost 2 bases, and 15 bases lay between the germline ends. This CDR3 is 15 amino acids long. The complete variable domain, with remaining parts taken from reference TRBV11-2 and TRBJ2-7, reads EAGVAQSPRYKIIEKRQSVAFWCNPISGHATLYWYQQILGQGPKLLIQFQNNGVVDDSQLPKDRFSAERLKGVDSTLKIQPAKLEDSAVYLCASSSRSLIPYEQYFGPGTRLTVT.